The entry that follows covers one T cell receptor (beta chain) sequence. The target antigen is unknown. The sample is drawn from a study of T-cell reconstitution after alpha-beta-depleted transplantation in children. Study conclusions and caveats: Recipient T cells and thymic progenitors that survived were the source of the high TCRbeta diversity seen at day 60 in some patients.

This sample's TCRbeta library carried unique molecular identifier barcodes. One entry per CDR3 protein, called by TCRdb with MiXCR from the PCR reads. The table includes fewer than 750,000 distinct CDR3 sequences, 20% to 25% detected once. Germline V gene lookup returns CDR1 MNHEY and CDR2 SVGEGT. CDR3 length: 15 residues. Trimming pared 3 bases from V and 3 bases from J, leaving 14 bases between. Specimen: PBMCs, mostly from graft donor cells, collected 360 days after TCRalphabeta/CD19-depleted stem cell transplant. This TCR came from a boy less than two years old who had a stem cell transplant for acute myeloid leukemia, so the T cells may come from the graft donor. The chain is built from TRBV6-2 or TRBV6-3 and TRBJ2-5, with D tentatively TRBD1 (6 bases). The CDR3 here is CASSYVGQGKETQYF. For the CDR3, the DNA is TGTGCCAGCAGTTATGTCGGGCAGGGGAAAGAGACCCAGTACTTC.